This passage covers 29 T cell receptor beta chains from one sample sequenced in a study of blood T cell repertoires in COVID-19. Sequencing used immunoSEQ multiplex PCR; TCRdb keeps in-frame clones, though not all of them. The table has some 390,000 clones, around 86% seen once; the top ten hold about 3%. Input material: peripheral blood. These receptors all come from a human donor in a cohort sampled during active COVID-19.

The J gene is TRBJ2-1, the V gene TRBV28; possible D gene TRBD2, 5 bases. The germline V gene has CDR1 MDHEN and CDR2 SYDVKM. The CDR3 spans 15 residues. Trimming stripped 3 bases from V and 6 bases from J, with 15 bases between. The CDR3 DNA is TGTGCCAGCAGTTTCGTGAGACTACAATTCAATGAGCAGTTCTTC. Its translation is CASSFVRLQFNEQFF.

The gene calls are TRBV6-5 and TRBJ2-7; D unresolved. Germline CDR1 is MNHEY and CDR2 is SVGAGI. The V gene lost 4 bases and the J gene lost 6 bases, with 7 bases spanning the gap. This CDR3 spans 11 amino acids. CDR3 coding DNA: TGTGCCAGCAGTTCCCCCGGCGAGCAGTACTTC. It specifies CASSSPGEQYF.

This clone was seen ten or more times. V and J are TRBV6-1 and TRBJ1-4; tentative D call: TRBD1 (6 bases). This CDR3 has 15 amino acids. With 2 bases removed from V and 8 bases from J, the gap between germline ends came to 15 bases. Germline assignment: CDR1 MNHNS and CDR2 SASEGT. The CDR3 coding sequence is TGTGCCAGCAGTGAATTGACAGGAACAAGCGAAAAACTGTTTTTT. Translation gives CASSELTGTSEKLFF.

The chain combines TRBV5-1 with TRBJ1-1; possibly TRBD1 for D (5 bases). V was trimmed by 4 bases and J by 2 bases, leaving 12 bases between them. Germline V gives CDR1 SGHRS, CDR2 YFSETQ. CDR3 length: 14 residues. CDR3 region: CASSAREGNTEAFF. For the CDR3, the DNA is TGCGCCAGCAGCGCCAGGGAGGGTAACACTGAAGCTTTCTTT. The full variable domain, completed using reference TRBV5-1 and TRBJ1-1, is KAGVTQTPRYLIKTRGQQVTLSCSPISGHRSVSWYQQTPGQGLQFLFEYFSETQRNKGNFPGRFSGRQFSNSRSEMNVSTLELGDSALYLCASSAREGNTEAFFGQGTRLTVV.

This sequence joins TRBV5-8 and TRBJ2-5, with 7 bases matching TRBD1. CDR1 and CDR2 (germline): SGHTS, YDEGEE. V was clipped by 6 bases and J by 10 bases; unmatched bases: 24. This CDR3 comprises 17 residues. CDR3 coding DNA: TGTGCCAGCAAAACAGGGGAGTACGGGGCCATTTATCGGGGCCAGTACTTC. Translating it yields CASKTGEYGAIYRGQYF.

Turning to this clone: The same CDR3 also results from other DNA sequences found in this sample. This sequence joins TRBV3-1 (or the pseudogene TRBV3-2) and TRBJ2-5; TRBD1 matches 7 bases. This CDR3 is built from 14 residues. With 4 bases clipped from V and 2 bases from J, the junction kept 4 bases outside the gene matches. Germline V CDR1 and CDR2: LGHDT, YNNKEL (reference sequence). The CDR3 DNA reads TGTGCCAGCAGCCTCAGACAGGGTCAAGAGACCCAGTACTTC. Translation gives CASSLRQGQETQYF.

This clone appeared once. This chain links TRBV12-3 or TRBV12-4 with TRBJ1-1, with 8 positions matching TRBD1. Trimming at V came to 7 bases and at J to 4 bases, leaving 5 bases not matched to a gene. The CDR3 is 13 residues long. The CDR3 protein is CASNLQGGTEAFF. The CDR3 coding sequence is TGTGCCAGCAACCTACAGGGGGGCACTGAAGCTTTCTTT.

This sequence joins TRBV20-1 and TRBJ1-5, with TRBD1 matching 7 bases. CDR3 size: 17 residues. With V trimmed by 3 bases and J by 4 bases, 15 bases remained unmatched. The V gene's germline CDR1 is DFQATT and CDR2 SNEGSKA (reference sequence). The CDR3 loop is CSASNLYKGTDNQPQHF. The CDR3 nucleotides read TGCAGTGCTAGTAACCTATACAAGGGGACAGATAATCAGCCCCAGCATTTT.

The V and J genes are TRBV3-1 (or the pseudogene TRBV3-2) and TRBJ2-3; a weak D match, TRBD1 (5 bases). Germline lookup yields CDR1 LGHDT and CDR2 YNNKEL (reference sequence). V lost 2 bases to trimming and J lost 6 bases, with 15 bases between them. The length of the CDR3 is 15 residues. CDR3 residues: CASSQQGRVRDTQYF. CDR3 nucleotides: TGTGCCAGCAGCCAACAAGGCAGGGTTCGTGATACGCAGTATTTT.

The rearrangement uses TRBV4-2 and TRBJ2-2; the match to TRBD2 covers 11 bases. The CDR3 covers 17 residues. V trimming: 4 bases; J trimming: 3 bases; junction bases outside the gene matches: 7. CDR1 is LGHNA, CDR2 YNFKEQ, per germline. This chain's CDR3 is CASSRIVGLADTGELFF. The CDR3 coding sequence is TGTGCCAGCAGCCGCATAGTGGGACTAGCGGACACCGGGGAGCTGTTTTTT.

This clone was recorded a few times. V usage is TRBV6-5 and J usage is TRBJ1-6; 7 positions match TRBD1. From germline, CDR1 is MNHEY and CDR2 SVGAGI. V shed 8 bases and J 14 bases; nucleotides not matched to a gene: 12. The CDR3 length is 13 residues. The CDR3 sequence: CASGGGARRTLHF. Here the CDR3 DNA reads TGTGCCAGCGGAGGGGGCGCGCGACGAACCCTCCACTTT.

The chain recombines TRBV9 with TRBJ2-7, with D perhaps TRBD1 (6 bases). The CDR3 spans 18 residues. V shed 4 bases and J shed 3 bases, with 26 bases lying between them. Germline V gives CDR1 SGDLS, CDR2 YYNGEE. The CDR3 DNA is TGTGCCAGCAGCCCATGGGACACGGTAGATGGGGGATTCTACGAGCAGTACTTC. This gives the protein CASSPWDTVDGGFYEQYF. Complete variable domain (other parts from reference TRBV9 and TRBJ2-7): DSGVTQTPKHLITATGQRVTLRCSPRSGDLSVYWYQQSLDQGLQFLIQYYNGEERAKGNILERFSAQQFPDLHSELNLSSLELGDSALYFCASSPWDTVDGGFYEQYFGPGTRLTVT.

The V and J genes are TRBV5-6 and TRBJ2-1; 9 bases agree with TRBD2. V shed 0 bases and J 11 bases; nucleotides not matched to a gene: 12. Germline loops: CDR1 SGHDT, CDR2 YYEEEE. This CDR3 region has 16 residues. The CDR3 here is CASSLVVTSGPVKQFF. The CDR3 DNA is TGTGCCAGCAGCTTGGTCGTCACTAGCGGGCCAGTCAAGCAGTTCTTC.

The J gene is TRBJ2-1, the V gene TRBV2; D is perhaps TRBD2 (5 bases). Trimming cost V 7 bases and J 6 bases, with 16 bases left between them. The CDR3 runs to 14 residues. Looked up from germline, CDR1 is SNHLY and CDR2 is FYNNEI. The CDR3 DNA is TGTGCCAGCACAGCCGCGGCACTAGTCAATGAGCAGTTCTTC. The encoded protein is CASTAAALVNEQFF.

This rearrangement joins TRBV19 to TRBJ2-2; 7 nucleotides agree with TRBD1. CDR3 length equals 16 residues. V was clipped by 5 bases and J by 2 bases; unmatched bases: 8. Germline values: CDR1 LNHDA, CDR2 SQIVND (reference sequence). The CDR3 sequence: CASSGRTGDNTGELFF. The CDR3 DNA follows: TGTGCCAGTAGTGGCAGGACAGGAGATAACACCGGGGAGCTGTTTTTT.

CDR3 bases: TGTGCCATCAGTGATTTCCGGTCTGGTAGCAATCAGCCCCAGCATTTT. Encoded protein: CAISDFRSGSNQPQHF. The gene calls are TRBV10-3 and TRBJ1-5; no firm D call. Looked up from germline, CDR1 is ENHRY and CDR2 is SYGVKD. Trimming removed 3 bases at V and 0 bases at J, with 12 bases between. The CDR3 totals 16 residues.

The chain is built from TRBV9 and TRBJ2-7, with D tentatively TRBD2 (6 bases). This CDR3 contains 14 residues. V was trimmed by 0 bases and J by 4 bases, leaving 11 bases between them. Germline assignment: CDR1 SGDLS and CDR2 YYNGEE. The CDR3 nucleotides read TGTGCCAGCAGCGTAGGCCAGGAGGGTTACGAGCAGTACTTC. Translated, it gives CASSVGQEGYEQYF. The full variable domain, rest sourced from reference TRBV9 and TRBJ2-7, is DSGVTQTPKHLITATGQRVTLRCSPRSGDLSVYWYQQSLDQGLQFLIQYYNGEERAKGNILERFSAQQFPDLHSELNLSSLELGDSALYFCASSVGQEGYEQYFGPGTRLTVT.

The chain has TRBV6-5 and TRBJ1-1, with TRBD1 matching over 9 bases. Germline-derived CDR1 and CDR2 are MNHEY and SVGAGI. This CDR3 is built from 16 residues. Trimming at V came to 0 bases and at J to 6 bases, leaving 8 bases not matched to a gene. CDR3 region: CASSYSYGQGYSEAFF. The CDR3 DNA reads TGTGCCAGCAGTTACTCGTATGGACAGGGGTATTCTGAAGCTTTCTTT.

The chain employs TRBV9 and TRBJ2-3; 8 nucleotides agree with TRBD2. The CDR3 extends over 16 amino acids. In germline, CDR1 is SGDLS, CDR2 YYNGEE. V was pared by 2 bases and J by 1 base, with 6 bases of the junction left unmatched. The CDR3 here is CASSVTSGLRTDTQYF. The CDR3 bases are TGTGCCAGCAGCGTCACTAGCGGTTTACGCACAGATACGCAGTATTTT.

The chain combines TRBV4-2 with TRBJ2-1, with unresolved D. The CDR3 covers 15 residues. V was clipped by 0 bases and J by 0 bases, with 6 bases between them. Germline CDR1 and CDR2: LGHNA and YNFKEQ. In DNA form, the CDR3 reads TGTGCCAGCAGCCAAGAGGAGACCTCCTACAATGAGCAGTTCTTC. Translating gives CASSQEETSYNEQFF.

This clone occurred once. This chain links TRBV7-2 with TRBJ2-1; tentative D call: TRBD2 (6 bases). CDR3 length equals 11 residues. CDR1 and CDR2 (germline): SGHTA, FQGNSA. Deletions cut 5 bases from V and 15 bases from J, with 14 bases between. The CDR3 region has the DNA TGTGCCAGCAGCCGAGGGACTGGGAGGTTCTTC. Translated, it gives CASSRGTGRFF. The full variable domain, in which reference TRBV7-2 and TRBJ2-1 provide the parts outside the CDR3, is GAGVSQSPSNKVTEKGKDVELRCDPISGHTALYWYRQSLGQGLEFLIYFQGNSAPDKSGLPSDRFSAERTGGSVSTLTIQRTQQEDSAVYLCASSRGTGRFFGPGTRLTVL.

This chain joins TRBV28 and TRBJ2-1, with 9 positions matching TRBD2. The CDR3 has 17 residues. Trimming removed 2 bases from V and 1 base from J; junction bases left unmatched: 6. Germline V gene lookup returns CDR1 MDHEN and CDR2 SYDVKM. This chain's CDR3 is CASSLELAGWSYNEQFF. The CDR3 nucleotides are TGTGCCAGCAGTTTAGAGCTAGCGGGATGGTCCTACAATGAGCAGTTCTTC.

The chain is built from TRBV2 and TRBJ2-1; 7 bases are a match to TRBD1. V lost 6 bases to trimming and J lost 4 bases; unmatched junction nucleotides: 18. Germline values: CDR1 SNHLY, CDR2 FYNNEI. The CDR3 has 18 residues. The CDR3 protein is CASSHKGVLRDSYNEQFF. The DNA of the CDR3 is TGTGCCAGCAGCCACAAGGGGGTGTTAAGGGACAGTTACAATGAGCAGTTCTTC.

This chain links TRBV28 with TRBJ1-2; 7 bases align to TRBD1. The CDR3 sequence is 13 residues long. Per germline, CDR1 MDHEN and CDR2 SYDVKM. J gave up 4 bases and V 4 bases, and 3 bases lay outside the gene matches. This CDR3 reads CASSSGGRYGYTF. CDR3 in DNA: TGTGCCAGCAGTTCAGGGGGACGCTATGGCTACACCTTC.

The rearrangement joins TRBV9 to TRBJ2-5; TRBD2 matches at 9 bases. From germline, CDR1 is SGDLS and CDR2 YYNGEE. The CDR3 sequence is 19 residues long. The J segment lost 4 bases and the V segment lost 0 bases, leaving 16 bases of the junction unmatched. For the CDR3, the DNA is TGTGCCAGCAGCGTAGGCCCGGGGGATCGGACTAGCGTGGGAGAGACCCAGTACTTC. This translates into CASSVGPGDRTSVGETQYF.

The V call is TRBV7-9, the J call TRBJ1-1, with a tentative D call TRBD1 (6 bases). Trimming stripped 3 bases from V and 2 bases from J, with 19 bases between. This CDR3 contains 17 residues. Germline values: CDR1 SEHNR, CDR2 FQNEAQ (reference sequence). The CDR3 protein is CASSFPLRGRVNTEAFF. The CDR3 region has the DNA TGTGCCAGCAGCTTTCCTCTCAGGGGAAGGGTCAACACTGAAGCTTTCTTT.

The chain has TRBV6-5 and TRBJ2-5, with 10 bases fitting TRBD2. The length of the CDR3 is 15 residues. The junction had 4 bases not matched to a gene; V was cut back by 2 bases and J by 4 bases. Per the germline V gene, CDR1 is MNHEY and CDR2 is SVGAGI. The CDR3 DNA sequence: TGTGCCAGCAGTTACGTCCTAGCGGGAGCAGAGACCCAGTACTTC. Translation: CASSYVLAGAETQYF.

V and J are TRBV2 and TRBJ2-7; a possible D gene is TRBD2 (6 bases). This CDR3 has 14 amino acids. The V and J ends lost 8 bases and 0 bases respectively, with 14 bases between them. The germline CDR1 and CDR2 sequences are SNHLY and FYNNEI. The CDR3 DNA is TGTGCCAGCGGGGCTGGTAGCGGCTCCTACGAGCAGTACTTC. Residues: CASGAGSGSYEQYF.

V usage is TRBV30 and J usage is TRBJ1-3, with a possible D match to TRBD1 (6 bases). With 2 bases removed from V and 0 bases from J, the gap between germline ends came to 17 bases. The germline CDR1 and CDR2 sequences are GTSNPN and SVGIG (reference sequence). CDR3 length: 17 amino acids. For the CDR3, the DNA is TGTGCCTGGAGTTTGCCCGGGACACCTAGCTCTGGAAACACCATATATTTT. It specifies CAWSLPGTPSSGNTIYF.